This T cell receptor (beta chain) was sequenced during a study of shared clonotypes between healthy human individuals. Naive-designated CD8 cells lacked CD45RO, were positively enriched for CCR7, and omitted terminally differentiated effector memory CD45RA+ cells. Study findings and constraints: When naive CD4 clonotypes were compared across several donors, approximately 4.9% were shared.

Germline CDR1 and CDR2: MDHEN and SYDVKM. With 2 bases removed from V and 5 bases from J, the gap between germline ends came to 10 bases. The CDR3 length is 14 residues. Genomic DNA of every subset was divided equally among multiple immunoSEQ plates. Original handling: Quality scores were absent from the junction-only immunoSEQ sequences, so filtering differed. The data were produced by immunoSEQ multiplex PCR, yet TCRdb's version contains in-frame clones alone and is incomplete. Clone size and the V and J calls come from that table; the DNA yielded D and trimming. This sample yields more than 2 million clones, of which about 95% are seen a single time; 0.85% to 1.3% belongs to the top ten. In this sample, this clone turned up once. Its specificity is not known.

The V call is TRBV28, the J call TRBJ2-4; D is uncertain. Material: naive CD8+ T cells sorted from blood. The receptor was derived from a man younger than 30 in good health. As DNA, the CDR3 is TGTGCCAGCAGTTTAACCCCCGGCGAAAACATTCAGTACTTC. Its protein is CASSLTPGENIQYF.